This T cell receptor (beta chain) originates from a study of CD8+ T cells in alopecia areata (dated by TCRdb to between 2018 and 2020). In terms of the full investigation: The treated patients took part in an open-label pilot trial in which moderate-to-severe alopecia areata was treated with oral tofacitinib at 5 to 10 mg twice daily. To study T cell clonal expansion in alopecia areata, the researchers applied high-throughput TCRbeta sequencing to both the C3H/HeJ mouse model and human patients. Scalp clonality was compared among normal scalp (n=4), patchy alopecia areata scalp (n=8), and alopecia totalis/universalis scalp (n=8). immunoSEQ multiplex PCR using 35 Vbeta forward primers and 13 Jbeta reverse primers was used to amplify TCRbeta CDR3 regions. Human TCRbeta sequencing covered scalp tissue and sorted CD4+ and CD8+ peripheral blood T cells from patchy and totalis/universalis alopecia areata patients and healthy controls. RNA was extracted with the PAXgene miRNA kit for fixed scalp, the miRNeasy kit for PBMCs, and the RNeasy kit for mouse skin. Patients received tofacitinib for 6 to 18 months and were then followed off drug for 6 months to check for delayed response and recurrence. Biopsies were taken from tofacitinib-treated patients at baseline and at 4 and 24 weeks of treatment, and a later scalp biopsy was taken in several of the tofacitinib-treated patients. For the treated patients, the SALT score, which quantifies what percentage of scalp surface area is affected, served as the measure of disease severity.

Per the germline V gene, SQVTM is the CDR1 and ANQGSEA is the CDR2. The CDR3 has 14 amino acids, counting the end cysteine and phenylalanine. Just CDR3 DNA is preserved here, 42 bases in frame from base 1. Study-wide findings and limitations: Many expanded lesional clones were found to persist in scalp and blood during tofacitinib treatment, and relapse after treatment cessation may be partly explained by this persistence. Compared with normal scalp, lesional scalp had higher clonality and more expanded CD8+ clones, particularly in alopecia totalis/universalis, a pattern that suggests antigenic drive. Scalp TCR repertoire analysis is complicated because resident alphabeta T cells in normal human skin are also sequenced, whereas mouse skin is dominated by gammadelta T cells. Shared TCR sequences between patients were less evident than in mice, which may be partly attributable to HLA diversity in the patient population. The treated cohort was small, with a single nonresponder, so links between baseline CD8+ expansion and response need larger studies. With tofacitinib, both scalp clonality and the number of expanded CD8+ clones among the top 100 scalp clones went down significantly.

Preparation of the library involved the immunoSEQ multiplex PCR assay. To provide template for TCR sequencing, every sample had RNA extracted and reverse transcribed into cDNA. SuperScript III was used to make first-strand cDNA, primed with a 2:1 mix of oligo-dT and random hexamers. A synthetic immune receptor repertoire was used to assess amplification bias, and residual bias was removed computationally. The study's processing was this. Raw reads were preprocessed to remove errors, and CDR3 was defined according to IMGT conventions as the region from the conserved cysteine to phenylalanine. Clonality was computed by normalizing Shannon entropy by log2 of the number of productive unique TCRs and subtracting the result from 1. Scalp TCRbeta sequences were cross-referenced with sorted blood CD4 and CD8 repertoires so that the CD4 or CD8 identity of scalp clones could be inferred. TCRdb re-hosts the immuneACCESS table, in-frame sequences only. Its copies lack some clones; in the studies checked, an unresolved V gene accounts for under half of them, and the cause for the rest is not known. From that table come the V and J calls and clone size; the DNA was used to work out D and trimming. The table for this sample lists more than 95,000 clones; approximately 84% of them were counted only once. The ten largest account for approximately 10% of the sample.

This clone occurred a few times. Its antigen is unknown. Per-nucleotide qualities are absent, and no much larger clonotype sits a single base away. Explained via the paper, the treatment or condition label denotes: oral pan-JAK inhibitor, 5-10 mg twice daily. Lesional scalp punch biopsies and peripheral blood were obtained from alopecia areata patients. PBMCs were isolated by density centrifugation and stained for CD3, CD4 and CD8, after which CD4+ and CD8+ T cells were sorted on a FACSAria. This clonotype originated in a human donor with alopecia areata. The sample in question was CD8+ T cells sorted from blood, obtained between weeks 30 and 35, from a patient treated with tofacitinib. The sequence is built from TRBV29-1 and TRBJ2-5; 11 junctional bases match TRBD2. The tail of the sequence fits TRBJ2-7 better, so the J call may be wrong. The base sequence is TGCAGCGTTCAACTAGCGGGGGTTTCCTACGAGCAGTACTTC. This codes for CSVQLAGVSYEQYF.